This is a list of T cell receptor beta chains from one sample in a study of Graves' ophthalmopathy and Graves' hyperthyroidism. In TCRdb, the multiplex PCR reads were re-called with MiXCR into one record per CDR3 protein. The table shows a few hundred thousand distinct CDR3 sequences, with around 19% occurring only once. Sequenced input: peripheral blood. These receptors were obtained from a woman under 30 with Graves' ophthalmopathy. CDR3s include the opening cysteine and the closing phenylalanine or tryptophan. The D gene is left open where the match is weak. Expanded clones are given a class, and other clones once, few, many or no size at all.

clone_size	d_call	v_call	j_call	cdr3_aa	cdr3_nt
many	TRBD1	TRBV6-1	TRBJ2-7	CASWGQGGFYEQYF	TGTGCCAGCTGGGGACAGGGGGGTTTCTACGAGCAGTACTTC
many	.	TRBV7-8	TRBJ2-7	CASSLSEAYYEQYF	TGTGCCAGCAGCTTGTCAGAGGCCTACTACGAGCAGTACTTC
many	.	TRBV29-1	TRBJ1-5	CSVLIAEQASQPQHF	TGCAGCGTTCTAATTGCGGAACAGGCGTCTCAGCCCCAGCATTTT
many	TRBD1	TRBV25-1	TRBJ2-7	CASSPLGTGIYEQYF	TGTGCCAGCAGTCCATTAGGGACAGGGATCTACGAGCAGTACTTC
many	.	TRBV7-3	TRBJ2-2	CASSLAHNTGELVF	TGTGCCAGCAGCTTAGCACACAACACCGGGGAGCTGGTTTTT
many	TRBD1	TRBV12-3/TRBV12-4	TRBJ2-7	CASSLSWTGGGYEQYF	TGTGCCAGCAGTTTAAGTTGGACAGGGGGCGGCTACGAGCAGTACTTC
many	.	TRBV6-1	TRBJ1-2	CASGATNYGYTF	TGTGCCAGCGGGGCCACTAACTATGGCTACACCTTC
many	.	TRBV5-1	TRBJ1-1	CASSVLSGALNTEAFF	TGCGCCAGCAGCGTTTTATCCGGGGCTCTGAACACTGAAGCTTTCTTT
many	.	TRBV10-3	TRBJ1-2	CAISKSGQEPYGYTF	TGTGCCATCAGTAAGTCGGGTCAGGAACCCTATGGCTACACCTTC
.	.	TRBV6-1	TRBJ1-5	CASSEELGRNQPQHF	TGTGCCAGCAGTGAAGAATTAGGGCGGAATCAGCCCCAGCATTTT
many	.	TRBV28	TRBJ2-7	CASSQGGTINEQYF	TGTGCCAGCAGCCAAGGCGGGACAATAAACGAGCAGTACTTC
many	.	TRBV20-1	TRBJ1-6	CSASAGGSSYNSPLHF	TGCAGTGCTAGTGCTGGTGGGAGCTCCTATAATTCACCCCTCCACTTT
many	.	TRBV19	TRBJ2-5	CASSTGRWGETQYF	TGTGCCAGTAGTACCGGACGGTGGGGAGAGACCCAGTACTTC
many	.	TRBV28	TRBJ2-7	CASSSLTAKGYEQYF	TGTGCCAGCAGTTCCCTGACAGCTAAGGGCTACGAGCAGTACTTC
many	TRBD2	TRBV12-3/TRBV12-4	TRBJ2-4	CASSSRTSGEKNIQYF	TGTGCCAGCAGTTCCAGGACTAGCGGGGAGAAAAACATTCAGTACTTC
.	.	TRBV28	TRBJ2-4	CASSFVEGHKNIQYF	TGTGCCAGCAGTTTTGTTGAGGGCCACAAAAACATTCAGTACTTC
.	.	TRBV11-2	TRBJ2-5	CASSLGRGTAQETQYF	TGTGCCAGCAGCTTAGGACGGGGGACAGCCCAAGAGACCCAGTACTTC
many	TRBD1	TRBV25-1	TRBJ1-2	CASSEGTGGFLYGYTF	TGTGCCAGCAGTGAGGGGACAGGGGGCTTCCTCTATGGCTACACCTTC
.	.	TRBV5-1	TRBJ2-5	CASSLRGASEETQYF	TGCGCCAGCAGCTTGCGGGGGGCTTCCGAAGAGACCCAGTACTTC
many	TRBD1	TRBV6-1	TRBJ1-2	CASSGTGSTYGYTF	TGTGCCAGCAGCGGGACAGGGTCGACTTATGGCTACACCTTC
many	.	TRBV14	TRBJ2-7	CASSLIPYNEQYF	TGTGCCAGCAGCCTCATTCCCTACAACGAGCAGTACTTC
many	TRBD2	TRBV12-3/TRBV12-4	TRBJ2-2	CASSLDTRLAGPPNTGELFF	TGTGCCAGCAGTTTAGATACGAGACTAGCGGGACCTCCGAACACCGGGGAGCTGTTTTTT
many	.	TRBV18	TRBJ2-5	CASSPPPQETQYF	TGTGCCAGCTCACCACCGCCCCAAGAGACCCAGTACTTC
many	TRBD1	TRBV12-3/TRBV12-4	TRBJ2-7	CASSPGQGGYEQYF	TGTGCCAGCAGTCCGGGACAGGGGGGCTACGAGCAGTACTTC
many	.	TRBV30	TRBJ1-3	CAWSVGSPGNTIYF	TGTGCCTGGAGTGTTGGTTCTCCTGGAAACACCATATATTTT
many	.	TRBV12-3/TRBV12-4	TRBJ2-2	CASRTAGELFF	TGTGCCAGCAGAACCGCCGGGGAGCTGTTTTTT
many	TRBD2	TRBV28	TRBJ2-2	CASSLKLLASGSTRWTGELFF	TGTGCCAGCAGTTTGAAATTGTTGGCTAGCGGGAGTACAAGGTGGACCGGGGAGCTGTTTTTT
many	.	TRBV27	TRBJ2-7	CASSLNLQSSYEQYF	TGTGCCAGCAGTTTAAATTTACAGAGCTCCTACGAGCAGTACTTC
few	TRBD2	TRBV28	TRBJ2-2	CASRSGLASTGELFF	TGTGCCAGCCGCAGCGGACTAGCGAGCACCGGGGAGCTGTTTTTT
many	.	TRBV2	TRBJ1-1	CASNQGGFMNTGAFF	TGTGCCAGCAATCAGGGTGGATTCATGAACACTGGAGCTTTCTTT
many	TRBD1	TRBV12-3/TRBV12-4	TRBJ1-2	CASSQGTGRGYTF	TGTGCCAGCAGTCAAGGGACAGGGAGAGGCTACACCTTC
many	TRBD2	TRBV7-2	TRBJ2-7	CASSSSSGAYEQYF	TGTGCCAGCAGCTCCTCTAGCGGTGCCTACGAGCAGTACTTC
many	.	TRBV7-2	TRBJ1-6	CASSSPAGYNSPLHF	TGTGCCAGCAGCAGTCCCGCAGGGTATAATTCACCCCTCCACTTT
.	.	TRBV2	TRBJ1-1	CASIKAMNTEAFF	TGTGCCAGCATCAAGGCTATGAACACTGAAGCTTTCTTT
.	.	TRBV7-2	TRBJ1-1	CASSLGSGWAFF	TGTGCCAGCAGCTTAGGTTCGGGTTGGGCTTTCTTT
many	.	TRBV28	TRBJ2-7	CASSSGRTPYEQYF	TGTGCCAGCAGTTCCGGACGGACCCCCTACGAGCAGTACTTC
few	TRBD2	TRBV19	TRBJ2-5	CASKEAGTRVVETQYF	TGTGCCAGTAAGGAAGCCGGGACTAGAGTCGTGGAGACCCAGTACTTC
many	.	TRBV20-1	TRBJ2-2	CSAKRGEDTGELFF	TGCAGTGCTAAAAGGGGAGAGGACACCGGGGAGCTGTTTTTT
many	.	TRBV27	TRBJ1-5	CASAGGGNQPQHF	TGTGCCAGCGCTGGAGGGGGCAATCAGCCCCAGCATTTT
many	.	TRBV5-1	TRBJ2-7	CASSPDLPKYEQYF	TGCGCCAGCAGCCCCGACCTACCTAAATACGAGCAGTACTTC
.	.	TRBV7-2	TRBJ1-2	CASSLAPGFYGYTF	TGTGCCAGCAGCTTAGCGCCCGGATTCTATGGCTACACCTTC